Following are 30 T cell receptor beta chains from one sample sequenced in a study of graft-versus-host responses after intestinal transplantation. The antigens for these receptors are not known. TCRdb keeps only in-frame clones here, not all; method: immunoSEQ multiplex PCR. The sample consists of around 90,000 clones, 85% to 95% of them appearing once. The starting material was unstimulated CD8+ T cells sorted from spleen or lymph node cells, obtained before transplant. These TCRs come from a human donor who was the organ donor for an intestinal transplant.

The chain is built from TRBV7-9 and TRBJ1-2, with D unclear. Germline CDR1 and CDR2: SEHNR and FQNEAQ (reference sequence). V dropped 3 bases and J dropped 3 bases, with 20 bases sitting between them. This CDR3 is built from 17 residues. The CDR3 spells CASSFHWTGRADYGYTF. CDR3 bases: TGTGCCAGCAGCTTTCACTGGACCGGGAGGGCGGACTATGGCTACACCTTC.

V and J are TRBV7-8 and TRBJ2-3; 8 positions match TRBD1. The CDR3 totals 13 residues. V shed 4 bases, J shed 5 bases, and the junction held 2 bases outside the gene matches. Germline CDR1 SGHVS, CDR2 FQNEAQ. The CDR3 region has the DNA TGTGCCAGCAGCTCAGACAGGGGAGATACGCAGTATTTT. As protein: CASSSDRGDTQYF. The full variable domain, in which reference TRBV7-8 and TRBJ2-3 provide the parts outside the CDR3, is GAGVSQSPRYKVAKRGQDVALRCDPISGHVSLFWYQQALGQGPEFLTYFQNEAQLDKSGLPSDRFFAERPEGSVSTLKIQRTQQEDSAVYLCASSSDRGDTQYFGPGTRLTVL.

J is TRBJ2-7 and V is TRBV5-4, with TRBD2 identical over 7 bases. The CDR3 extends over 18 amino acids. Trimming removed 0 bases from V and 4 bases from J; junction bases left unmatched: 16. Germline V gene sequence: CDR1 SGHNT, CDR2 YYREEE (reference sequence). CDR3 sequence (DNA): TGTGCCAGCAGCTTGGGGCCGTACCCAGACTGGGGGGGTTACGAGCAGTACTTC. Amino acids: CASSLGPYPDWGGYEQYF.

V usage is TRBV7-8 and J usage is TRBJ2-2; D remains unclear. CDR1 is SGHVS, CDR2 FQNEAQ, per germline. The V end lost 2 bases, the J end lost 9 bases, and 10 bases lay between the germline ends. CDR3 length: 13 residues. The CDR3 loop is CASSLQLTRELFF. The CDR3 coding sequence is TGTGCCAGCAGCTTACAACTAACGCGGGAGCTGTTTTTT.

The chain carries TRBV29-1 and TRBJ2-3, with 7 positions matching TRBD2. J was trimmed by 2 bases and V by 1 base; bases with no gene match: 15. This CDR3 has 18 residues. Germline V CDR1 and CDR2: SQVTM, ANQGSEA. The CDR3 DNA follows: TGCAGCGTTGAAGGCCCCGGGACTAACCGAGAAAACACAGATACGCAGTATTTT. Protein product: CSVEGPGTNRENTDTQYF.

The V and J genes are TRBV5-6 and TRBJ2-7; 10 positions match TRBD1. With 3 bases clipped from V and 2 bases from J, the junction kept 5 bases outside the gene matches. Germline CDR1 reads SGHDT; CDR2 reads YYEEEE. This CDR3 region has 15 residues. The chain's CDR3 is CASSSTGTGAYEQYF. The CDR3 DNA follows: TGTGCCAGCAGCTCAACCGGGACAGGGGCCTACGAGCAGTACTTC.

The rearrangement joins TRBV30 to TRBJ2-1, with D tentatively TRBD2 (5 bases). The ends were cut back, 3 bases at V and 8 bases at J, with 11 bases in the middle. Per germline, CDR1 GTSNPN and CDR2 SVGIG (reference sequence). The CDR3 runs 12 residues. As DNA, the CDR3 is TGTGCCTGGAGCTGGACTGGGGATGAGCAGTTCTTC. Amino acid sequence: CAWSWTGDEQFF.

The V gene is TRBV7-9, the J gene TRBJ2-5; 8 bases map to TRBD1. V was pared by 3 bases and J by 4 bases, with 7 bases of the junction left unmatched. The V gene's germline CDR1 is SEHNR and CDR2 FQNEAQ (reference sequence). This CDR3 comprises 15 residues. The CDR3 is CASSLLTGGSETQYF. In DNA, the CDR3 is TGTGCCAGCAGCTTGTTAACAGGGGGTTCAGAGACCCAGTACTTC.

The chain has TRBV5-1 and TRBJ1-1; D not certain. Per germline, CDR1 SGHRS and CDR2 YFSETQ. Trimming stripped 4 bases from V and 9 bases from J, with 16 bases between. The length of the CDR3 is 13 residues. Written as DNA, the CDR3 is TGCGCCAGCAGCGTGAACCGGGGAGGAAAAGCTTTCTTT. Translation: CASSVNRGGKAFF.

The chain has TRBV11-2 and TRBJ2-3; no firm D call. Trimming left V 5 bases short and J 4 bases short, with 13 bases between. Germline loops: CDR1 SGHAT, CDR2 FQNNGV. The CDR3 has 14 residues. CDR3 protein: CASSPKPFADTQYF. DNA for the CDR3: TGTGCCAGCAGCCCAAAGCCGTTCGCAGATACGCAGTATTTT. Combining the CDR3 with reference TRBV11-2 and TRBJ2-3 gives the whole variable domain EAGVAQSPRYKIIEKRQSVAFWCNPISGHATLYWYQQILGQGPKLLIQFQNNGVVDDSQLPKDRFSAERLKGVDSTLKIQPAKLEDSAVYLCASSPKPFADTQYFGPGTRLTVL.

The J gene is TRBJ2-3, the V gene TRBV7-2; no reliable D call. Germline lookup yields CDR1 SGHTA and CDR2 FQGNSA. Trimming pared 5 bases from V and 4 bases from J, leaving 7 bases between. The CDR3 length is 12 residues. The chain's CDR3 is CASSPRADTQYF. The CDR3 DNA is TGTGCCAGCAGCCCGAGAGCAGATACGCAGTATTTT.

This clone came up a few times. The genes are TRBV6-5 and TRBJ2-7, with TRBD2 matching 11 bases. This CDR3 is built from 14 residues. After removal of 2 bases from V and 4 bases from J, the junction contained 1 base not matched to a gene. Looked up from germline, CDR1 is MNHEY and CDR2 is SVGAGI. The CDR3 DNA reads as TGTGCCAGCAGTTACACTAGCGGGAGTTACGAGCAGTACTTC. Translation: CASSYTSGSYEQYF.

The rearrangement joins TRBV5-1 to TRBJ2-1; 13 bases are shared with TRBD2. Per germline, CDR1 SGHRS and CDR2 YFSETQ. Trimming at V came to 4 bases and at J to 8 bases, leaving 9 bases not matched to a gene. The length of the CDR3 is 16 residues. CDR3 sequence reads: CASSDRTSGSFYEQFF. CDR3 nucleotide sequence: TGCGCCAGCAGCGACCGGACTAGCGGGAGTTTCTATGAGCAGTTCTTC.

V gene TRBV4-2 combines with J gene TRBJ2-2; D possibly corresponds to TRBD2 (5 bases). The germline V and J ends were trimmed by 8 bases and 1 base, with 8 bases remaining between them. The V gene's germline CDR1 is LGHNA and CDR2 YNFKEQ. This CDR3 comprises 13 residues. CDR3 bases: TGTGCCAGCGGAGCGGTGAACACCGGGGAGCTGTTTTTT. Amino acids: CASGAVNTGELFF.

CDR3 DNA: TGTGCCAGCAGCTTAACGTTCGGCAGGGAGAACACCGGGGAGCTGTTTTTT. Its protein is CASSLTFGRENTGELFF. V is TRBV7-3 and J is TRBJ2-2, with D tentatively TRBD1 (5 bases). The CDR3 totals 17 residues. Germline-derived CDR1 and CDR2 are SGHTA and FQGTGA. V gave up 0 bases and J gave up 1 base, with 12 bases separating them.

The chain joins TRBV2 to TRBJ2-2, with TRBD1 matching over 9 bases. V dropped 10 bases and J dropped 8; count of bases not matched to a gene: 5. The germline V gene encodes CDR1 SNHLY and CDR2 FYNNEI. The CDR3 extends over 12 amino acids. The CDR3 loop reads CAIGQGQGELFF. DNA for the CDR3: TGTGCCATCGGACAGGGGCAGGGGGAGCTGTTTTTT. The whole variable domain, remainder taken from reference TRBV2 and TRBJ2-2, is EPEVTQTPSHQVTQMGQEVILRCVPISNHLYFYWYRQILGQKVEFLVSFYNNEISEKSEIFDDQFSVERPDGSNFTLKIRSTKLEDSAMYFCAIGQGQGELFFGEGSRLTVL.

The chain combines TRBV21-1 with TRBJ1-4; no check of the table's D call, TRBD1, against the DNA was made. TRBV21-1 corresponds to a pseudogene. This CDR3 is 20 amino acids long. CDR3 DNA: TGTGCCAGCAGCAAAATCATCCGGCAGGGGGCGGGTGAAGTGAATGAAAAACTGTTTTTT. Translated, it gives CASSKIIRQGAGEVNEKLFF.

CDR3 sequence (DNA): TGTGCCAGCAGCTTAGCCGCAGTCTCCTACGAGCAGTACTTC. Its translation is CASSLAAVSYEQYF. The chain combines TRBV7-8 with TRBJ2-7; D ambiguous. Trimming left V 0 bases short and J 0 bases short, with 6 bases between. The CDR3 extends over 14 amino acids. Germline V gene data show CDR1 as SGHVS and CDR2 as FQNEAQ.

The chain combines TRBV6-1 with TRBJ2-7; the match to TRBD2 covers 9 bases. The CDR3 is 15 residues long. After removal of 4 bases from V and 3 bases from J, the junction contained 7 bases not matched to a gene. Per the germline V gene, CDR1 is MNHNS and CDR2 is SASEGT. CDR3 residues: CASSVIAGAVYEQYF. The CDR3 nucleotides are TGTGCCAGCAGTGTTATAGCGGGAGCGGTCTACGAGCAGTACTTC.

The chain joins TRBV11-3 to TRBJ2-3, with 11 bases aligning to TRBD2. CDR3 size: 18 residues. Unmatched junction bases numbered 11, after V lost 4 bases and J lost 2 bases. Germline CDR1 SGHNT, CDR2 YENEEA. The CDR3 loop reads CASSYSGGDDHHTDTQYF. The CDR3 bases are TGTGCCAGCAGCTATAGCGGGGGGGACGATCACCACACAGATACGCAGTATTTT.

The chain carries TRBV6-5 and TRBJ2-5; D might be TRBD1 (5 bases). Germline values: CDR1 MNHEY, CDR2 SVGAGI. The CDR3 is 15 amino acids. V was trimmed by 8 bases and J by 2 bases, leaving 18 bases between them. CDR3 in amino acids: CASQPLGQPQETQYF. The CDR3 DNA reads as TGTGCCAGCCAACCTTTGGGGCAGCCTCAAGAGACCCAGTACTTC.

This chain uses TRBV5-5 with TRBJ1-5; a possible D gene is TRBD1 (5 bases). The length of the CDR3 is 14 residues. From germline, CDR1 is SGHKS and CDR2 YYEKEE (reference sequence). Between the trimmed V and J ends, which lost 1 base and 3 bases, there was a span of 8 bases. The CDR3 loop reads CASSLPGFNQPQHF. The CDR3 DNA reads TGTGCCAGCAGCTTGCCAGGGTTCAATCAGCCCCAGCATTTT.

This clone was seen a handful of times. V gene TRBV4-1 combines with J gene TRBJ1-4, with D hard to call. Trimming took 4 bases from V and 8 from J, leaving 8 bases between them. The CDR3 is 12 amino acids. Germline V CDR1 and CDR2: MGHRA, YSYEKL. Written as DNA, the CDR3 is TGCGCCAGCAGCCCTAACCGGGAAAAACTGTTTTTT. Encoded protein: CASSPNREKLFF.

V and J are TRBV19 and TRBJ1-6; 7 bases line up with TRBD1. V was clipped by 6 bases and J by 7 bases; unmatched bases: 9. From germline, CDR1 is LNHDA and CDR2 SQIVND (reference sequence). The CDR3 has 15 amino acids. CDR3 sequence reads: CASRKTGDTNSPLHF. CDR3 sequence (DNA): TGTGCCAGTAGAAAAACAGGGGATACCAATTCACCCCTCCACTTT.

The gene calls are TRBV7-6 and TRBJ2-5; D might be TRBD2 (5 bases). The V gene lost 5 bases and the J gene lost 5 bases, with 9 bases spanning the gap. There are 12 residues in the CDR3. Germline values: CDR1 SGHVS, CDR2 FNYEAQ. CDR3: CASSGSVETQYF. DNA for the CDR3: TGTGCCAGCAGCGGTAGCGTGGAGACCCAGTACTTC.

V usage is TRBV29-1 and J usage is TRBJ2-6, with 7 bases matching TRBD2. CDR3 length: 14 residues. Trimming took 7 bases from V and 4 from J; bases not matched to a gene: 7. Germline CDR1 is SQVTM and CDR2 is ANQGSEA. CDR3 region: CSAAGDSGANVLTF. In DNA, the CDR3 is TGCAGCGCGGCGGGGGACTCCGGGGCCAACGTCCTGACTTTC.

The chain recombines TRBV6-1 with TRBJ1-5; 8 positions match TRBD1. V lost 5 bases and J lost 2; bases outside the gene matches: 5. Germline-derived CDR1 and CDR2 are MNHNS and SASEGT. The CDR3 is made up of 15 amino acids. The CDR3 region is CASSFYRGGNQPQHF. CDR3 coding DNA: TGTGCCAGCAGTTTTTACAGGGGGGGCAATCAGCCCCAGCATTTT.

This clone was seen a few times. The chain couples TRBV4-1 to TRBJ1-2; D uncertain. The CDR3 covers 18 residues. The V gene's germline CDR1 is MGHRA and CDR2 YSYEKL. The V end lost 2 bases, the J end lost 4 bases, and 23 bases lay between the germline ends. The CDR3 DNA sequence: TGCGCCAGCAGCCAAAAATGGACTCAACCCCAAACAACCTATGGCTACACCTTC. It is translated as CASSQKWTQPQTTYGYTF.

The gene calls are TRBV9 and TRBJ2-4; 7 bases are shared with TRBD2. The CDR3 runs 14 residues. The V gene end was trimmed by 4 bases and the J gene end by 1 base; junction bases not matched to a gene: 2. The germline V gene has CDR1 SGDLS and CDR2 YYNGEE. The CDR3 bases are TGTGCCAGCAGCCTCGGGGGGGCCAAAAACATTCAGTACTTC. It codes for CASSLGGAKNIQYF.

The chain has TRBV5-4 and TRBJ2-3; D not resolved. The CDR3 covers 15 residues. With 5 bases removed from V and 0 bases from J, the gap between germline ends came to 13 bases. Germline V gene lookup returns CDR1 SGHNT and CDR2 YYREEE (reference sequence). CDR3 sequence (DNA): TGTGCCAGCAGTCCCGTCGAGGAGAGCACAGATACGCAGTATTTT. It specifies CASSPVEESTDTQYF.